The 27 T cell receptor beta chains in this list originate from one sample, sequenced in a study of T cell responses to AZD1222 COVID-19 vaccine. Data came from immunoSEQ multiplex PCR; TCRdb stores just in-frame clones and leaves some out. The sample records under 200,000 clones, 90% being singletons. The material sequenced was peripheral blood, taken on day 0 of AZD1222 vaccination. These TCRs come from an adult in good health.

This chain connects TRBV7-6 to TRBJ1-6, with TRBD1 identical over 10 bases. The CDR3 covers 15 residues. The germline V gene encodes CDR1 SGHVS and CDR2 FNYEAQ. V was pared by 5 bases and J by 9 bases, with 7 bases of the junction left unmatched. CDR3 region: CASSPETGGSSPLHF. The CDR3 DNA sequence: TGTGCCAGCAGCCCAGAGACAGGGGGCTCTTCACCCCTCCACTTT.

The V and J genes are TRBV18 and TRBJ1-5, with D tentatively TRBD1 (5 bases). Germline V lookup: CDR1 KGHSH, CDR2 LQKENI. This CDR3 is 16 amino acids long. Trimming shortened V by 0 bases and J by 2 bases, and 11 bases separated the two germline ends. The CDR3 sequence: CASSPPIRAGNQPQHF. Written as DNA, the CDR3 is TGTGCCAGCTCACCACCGATCAGGGCGGGCAATCAGCCCCAGCATTTT.

The chain has TRBV10-2 and TRBJ2-1; tentatively, D is TRBD2 (7 bases). Germline V lookup: CDR1 WSHSY, CDR2 SAAADI. V was shortened by 4 bases and J by 9 bases, with 16 bases between the two germline ends. The CDR3 extends over 14 amino acids. The CDR3 spells CASSGGGLRSEQFF. CDR3 nucleotides: TGCGCCAGCAGTGGGGGGGGCCTGAGATCTGAGCAGTTCTTC.

The chain couples TRBV7-9 to TRBJ1-1; no clear D gene. The V end was cut by 3 bases, the J end by 3 bases, with 8 bases between. Germline CDR1 reads SEHNR; CDR2 reads FQNEAQ (reference sequence). This CDR3 spans 13 amino acids. CDR3: CASSLEGDTEAFF. The CDR3 DNA sequence: TGTGCCAGCAGCTTGGAGGGAGACACTGAAGCTTTCTTT.

In this sample, this clone turned up once. This chain connects TRBV27 to TRBJ2-2; no clear D gene. Trimming shortened V by 10 bases and J by 0 bases, and 3 bases separated the two germline ends. This CDR3 has 11 residues. The germline CDR1 and CDR2 sequences are MNHEY and SMNVEV (reference sequence). In DNA, the CDR3 is TGTGCCACCTCGAACACCGGGGAGCTGTTTTTT. Translated, it gives CATSNTGELFF.

The V call is TRBV6-5, the J call TRBJ1-6; tentative D call: TRBD1 (6 bases). The CDR3 covers 13 residues. Germline values: CDR1 MNHEY, CDR2 SVGAGI. Trimming pared 5 bases from V and 14 bases from J, leaving 16 bases between. CDR3 DNA: TGTGCCAGCAGTCGGGACACCGAGAGGACCCTCCACTTT. It translates to CASSRDTERTLHF.

The genes are TRBV6-1 and TRBJ1-2; D is ambiguous. The CDR3 totals 15 residues. Trimming took off 3 bases at V and 7 bases at J, with 18 bases between the two ends. CDR1 is MNHNS, CDR2 SASEGT, per germline. As DNA, the CDR3 is TGTGCCAGCAGTGATATTTATGGGGAACGGACTGGCTACACCTTC. Protein product: CASSDIYGERTGYTF.

The gene calls are TRBV4-1 and TRBJ1-2; 8 bases line up with TRBD1. Trimming took 4 bases from V and 4 from J; bases not matched to a gene: 2. The germline V gene has CDR1 MGHRA and CDR2 YSYEKL. This CDR3 has 13 amino acids. The DNA of the CDR3 is TGCGCCAGCAGCCTAGGGACAGGCTATGGCTACACCTTC. This sequence encodes CASSLGTGYGYTF.

A few counts support this clone. The V and J genes are TRBV6-4 and TRBJ2-2; D is uncertain. The ends were cut back, 4 bases at V and 1 base at J, with 4 bases in the middle. The V gene's germline CDR1 is MRHNA and CDR2 SNTAGT. This CDR3 has 13 amino acids. CDR3 in amino acids: CASSAGNTGELFF. CDR3 in DNA: TGTGCCAGCAGTGCCGGGAACACCGGGGAGCTGTTTTTT.

In its sample, this clone was seen once. This chain links TRBV5-4 with TRBJ1-4; 10 bases fit TRBD1. CDR1 and CDR2 (germline): SGHNT, YYREEE (reference sequence). This CDR3 is 15 amino acids long. The V segment lost 0 bases and the J segment 6 bases; nucleotides outside the gene matches: 2. CDR3 DNA: TGTGCCAGCAGCTTGGCCGGGACAGGGGATGAAAAACTGTTTTTT. Protein product: CASSLAGTGDEKLFF. Variable domain in full (rest from reference TRBV5-4 and TRBJ1-4): ETGVTQSPTHLIKTRGQQVTLRCSSQSGHNTVSWYQQALGQGPQFIFQYYREEENGRGNFPPRFSGLQFPNYSSELNVNALELDDSALYLCASSLAGTGDEKLFFGSGTQLSVL.

The CDR3 bases are TGCGCCAGCAGTCAATCTTCTCGCTATGGCTACACCTTC. Residues: CASSQSSRYGYTF. The chain couples TRBV23-1 to TRBJ1-2, with D unresolved. TRBV23-1 is given ORF status, its function remaining uncertain. The CDR3 extends over 13 amino acids. The ends were cut back, 0 bases at V and 4 bases at J, with 6 bases in the middle.

The chain links TRBV30 to TRBJ1-5; a possible D gene is TRBD1 (6 bases). Germline CDR1 is GTSNPN and CDR2 is SVGIG (reference sequence). V was trimmed by 5 bases and J by 4 bases, leaving 12 bases between them. The CDR3 totals 13 residues. The CDR3 reads CAWSQTGNQPQHF. DNA of the CDR3: TGTGCCTGGTCTCAGACAGGAAATCAGCCCCAGCATTTT.

The rearrangement links TRBV25-1 to TRBJ1-6; D gene uncertain. V shed 5 bases and J shed 3 bases, with 11 bases lying between them. The CDR3 is 15 residues long. CDR1 and CDR2 from the germline V gene are MGHDK and SYGVNS. In nucleotides, the CDR3 is TGTGCCAGCAGTCTTCGGGCAAACTATAATTCACCCCTCCACTTT. It codes for CASSLRANYNSPLHF.

The V and J genes are TRBV7-9 and TRBJ1-1; D possibly corresponds to TRBD1 (5 bases). Germline CDR1 and CDR2: SEHNR and FQNEAQ (reference sequence). V shed 4 bases and J shed 6 bases, with 6 bases lying between them. CDR3 length equals 11 residues. CDR3 protein: CASSSGPEAFF. CDR3 in DNA: TGTGCCAGCAGCTCAGGGCCTGAAGCTTTCTTT.

This clone was detected many times. The chain carries TRBV2 and TRBJ2-2; a possible D gene is TRBD2 (5 bases). The CDR3 totals 18 residues. Germline V gene data show CDR1 as SNHLY and CDR2 as FYNNEI. Trimming stripped 4 bases from V and 0 bases from J, with 18 bases between. CDR3 sequence (DNA): TGTGCCAGCAGTGGCATTAGAGGGCAGGCCTCGAACACCGGGGAGCTGTTTTTT. As protein: CASSGIRGQASNTGELFF. Full variable domain (remainder filled in from reference TRBV2 and TRBJ2-2): EPEVTQTPSHQVTQMGQEVILRCVPISNHLYFYWYRQILGQKVEFLVSFYNNEISEKSEIFDDQFSVERPDGSNFTLKIRSTKLEDSAMYFCASSGIRGQASNTGELFFGEGSRLTVL.

This chain uses TRBV13 with TRBJ1-1; no firm D call. CDR1 and CDR2 from the germline V gene are PRHDT and FYEKMQ (reference sequence). The CDR3 totals 15 residues. The V gene lost 0 bases and the J gene lost 1 base, with 9 bases spanning the gap. CDR3: CASSLGGYANTEAFF. As DNA, the CDR3 is TGTGCCAGCAGCTTAGGGGGCTATGCGAACACTGAAGCTTTCTTT.

This chain links TRBV2 with TRBJ1-2, with D possibly being TRBD1 (6 bases). Between the trimmed V and J ends, which lost 6 bases and 2 bases, there was a span of 13 bases. The CDR3 runs 14 residues. Germline V lookup: CDR1 SNHLY, CDR2 FYNNEI. CDR3 coding DNA: TGTGCCAGCAGGTCGGACAGTTTAAACTATGGCTACACCTTC. This translates into CASRSDSLNYGYTF.

The chain couples TRBV7-9 to TRBJ2-7; 7 bases map to TRBD1. The CDR3 length is 14 residues. V lost 5 bases to trimming and J lost 5 bases; unmatched junction nucleotides: 9. CDR1 and CDR2 (germline): SEHNR, FQNEAQ (reference sequence). CDR3 DNA: TGTGCCAGCAGCCCCGTGACAGGGAAGAACGAGCAGTACTTC. Protein product: CASSPVTGKNEQYF.

The V call is TRBV6-5, the J call TRBJ1-5; D is possibly TRBD1 (5 bases). The CDR3 has 13 amino acids. Trimming left V 5 bases short and J 6 bases short, with 11 bases between. Germline loops: CDR1 MNHEY, CDR2 SVGAGI. Written as DNA, the CDR3 is TGTGCCAGCAGTAACAGGTTCTCTCAGCCCCAGCATTTT. Amino acids: CASSNRFSQPQHF.

The chain has TRBV27 and TRBJ2-7; D uncertain. V was cut by 2 bases and J by 0 bases, with 8 bases left in between. Germline V gene lookup returns CDR1 MNHEY and CDR2 SMNVEV (reference sequence). This CDR3 spans 14 amino acids. The DNA for the CDR3 is TGTGCCAGCAGTTTAAACAGCTTCTCCTACGAGCAGTACTTC. Protein: CASSLNSFSYEQYF.

This sequence joins TRBV6-4 and TRBJ1-5, with D possibly matching TRBD1 (5 bases). The V and J ends lost 9 bases and 0 bases respectively, with 6 bases between them. CDR1 is MRHNA and CDR2 is SNTAGT in the germline V gene. The CDR3 spans 12 residues. CDR3 nucleotides: TGTGCCAGAGGGGATAGCAATCAGCCCCAGCATTTT. This encodes CARGDSNQPQHF.

This rearrangement joins TRBV7-9 to TRBJ1-5; TRBD1 might be the D (5 bases). The CDR3 totals 13 residues. The V gene lost 2 bases and the J gene lost 7 bases, with 9 bases spanning the gap. Germline-derived CDR1 and CDR2 are SEHNR and FQNEAQ (reference sequence). CDR3 coding DNA: TGTGCCAGCAGCTTATCAGGGAGGCAGCCCCAGCATTTT. It is translated as CASSLSGRQPQHF.

This chain links TRBV28 with TRBJ1-1, with D possibly matching TRBD1 (6 bases). Germline V gene lookup returns CDR1 MDHEN and CDR2 SYDVKM. The CDR3 spans 13 residues. Trimming took off 4 bases at V and 8 bases at J, with 14 bases between the two ends. CDR3: CASSYSRGQEAFF. In DNA form, the CDR3 reads TGTGCCAGCAGTTACAGCAGGGGTCAAGAAGCTTTCTTT.

The rearrangement uses TRBV9 and TRBJ1-3; TRBD1 aligns across 9 bases. V lost 3 bases, J lost 0 bases, and 7 bases stayed unmatched. This CDR3 spans 17 amino acids. Germline CDR1 reads SGDLS; CDR2 reads YYNGEE. The CDR3 bases are TGTGCCAGCAGCGGAACGGACAGGGGACACTCTGGAAACACCATATATTTT. Translated, it gives CASSGTDRGHSGNTIYF.

The V call is TRBV27, the J call TRBJ1-5; TRBD1 is a possible D gene (6 bases). V gave up 5 bases and J gave up 7 bases, with 15 bases separating them. Germline V gene data show CDR1 as MNHEY and CDR2 as SMNVEV (reference sequence). CDR3 length: 14 amino acids. CDR3 sequence (DNA): TGTGCCAGCAGTCCCCAGGGGCATGACCAGCCCCAGCATTTT. Translation gives CASSPQGHDQPQHF.

The V and J genes are TRBV27 and TRBJ2-7, with 8 nucleotides matching TRBD1. The V gene's germline CDR1 is MNHEY and CDR2 SMNVEV (reference sequence). The CDR3 has 15 residues. V lost 6 bases, J lost 0 bases, and 7 bases stayed unmatched. The CDR3 bases are TGTGCCAGCAGGACAGGGGCGAGTCCCTCCTACGAGCAGTACTTC. Amino acid sequence: CASRTGASPSYEQYF.

In the case of this clone: In the same sample, other DNA sequences code for this CDR3. The J gene is TRBJ1-1, the V gene TRBV9; maybe TRBD1 (6 bases). V was clipped by 0 bases and J by 4 bases, with 16 bases between them. The CDR3 totals 16 residues. CDR1 and CDR2 (germline): SGDLS, YYNGEE. CDR3 protein: CASSVASGGWGTEAFF. The CDR3 DNA is TGTGCCAGCAGCGTAGCTTCTGGGGGCTGGGGCACTGAAGCTTTCTTT.